Below are 18 T cell receptor beta chains sequenced from a single sample in a study of T cells in localized non-small cell lung cancer (dated by TCRdb to 2018 to 2021). The library came from the immunoSEQ multiplex PCR assay. TCRdb obtained this table from immuneACCESS and retained in-frame rearrangements with V and J assigned. These tables miss some clones; where compared with another copy, unresolved V genes account for less than half of the shortfall, and the remainder is unexplained. The sample table records roughly 72,000 clones; 70% to 90% of these occur just once. Roughly 9.8% of the sample comes from the top ten. This sample comprised peripheral blood, obtained before any cancer treatment. These receptors came from a female donor at least 60 years old with stage I lung adenocarcinoma.

The chain couples TRBV19 to TRBJ2-6, with D maybe TRBD1 (6 bases). Germline assignment: CDR1 LNHDA and CDR2 SQIVND (reference sequence). V shed 4 bases and J shed 0 bases, with 16 bases lying between them. CDR3 length: 18 residues. CDR3 nucleotide sequence: TGTGCCAGTAGTAGTCGAGGACAGAGCCTCTCTGGGGCCAACGTCCTGACTTTC. It is translated as CASSSRGQSLSGANVLTF.

The chain is built from TRBV5-6 and TRBJ2-3; 12 nucleotides align to TRBD2. Germline V gene data show CDR1 as SGHDT and CDR2 as YYEEEE. V gave up 3 bases and J gave up 2 bases; unmatched junction bases: 1. This CDR3 spans 15 amino acids. DNA for the CDR3: TGTGCCAGCAGCTCTAGCGGGGGGGACACAGATACGCAGTATTTT. As protein: CASSSSGGDTDTQYF.

The chain joins TRBV10-3 to TRBJ2-7, with TRBD1 identical over 11 bases. The germline CDR1 and CDR2 sequences are ENHRY and SYGVKD. V lost 6 bases, J lost 2 bases, and 9 bases stayed unmatched. The CDR3 has 16 amino acids. The CDR3 region has the DNA TGTGCCATCAGCGATCTGGGACAGGGGGGCACCTACGAGCAGTACTTC. Amino acid sequence: CAISDLGQGGTYEQYF.

This clone was detected once. This rearrangement joins TRBV19 to TRBJ1-3; D is uncertain. The CDR3 is 14 amino acids. V was shortened by 4 bases and J by 4 bases, with 11 bases between the two germline ends. Per germline, CDR1 LNHDA and CDR2 SQIVND (reference sequence). The CDR3 here is CASSTRVKGNTIYF. The CDR3 coding sequence is TGTGCCAGTAGTACCCGGGTGAAAGGAAACACCATATATTTT. Full variable domain (remainder filled in from reference TRBV19 and TRBJ1-3): DGGITQSPKYLFRKEGQNVTLSCEQNLNHDAMYWYRQDPGQGLRLIYYSQIVNDFQKGDIAEGYSVSREKKESFPLTVTSAQKNPTAFYLCASSTRVKGNTIYFGEGSWLTVV.

This clone was picked up one time. The gene calls are TRBV19 and TRBJ2-7; 8 bases map to TRBD2. Germline loops: CDR1 LNHDA, CDR2 SQIVND (reference sequence). V dropped 7 bases and J dropped 1; count of bases not matched to a gene: 9. The CDR3 totals 15 residues. CDR3 sequence (DNA): TGTGCCAGTACCGAGGGGTCTAGCGGGTCCTACGAGCAGTACTTC. Its translation: CASTEGSSGSYEQYF.

V and J are TRBV4-3 and TRBJ2-3; D gene unclear. CDR1 is LGHNA, CDR2 YSLEER, per germline. The length of the CDR3 is 13 residues. Trimming stripped 4 bases from V and 3 bases from J, with 8 bases between. The CDR3 coding sequence is TGCGCCAGCAGCCGCCGGCTGACAGATACGCAGTATTTT. Its translation: CASSRRLTDTQYF.

The chain is built from TRBV18 and TRBJ2-7; a weak D match, TRBD2 (6 bases). The V end was cut by 0 bases, the J end by 6 bases, with 15 bases between. This CDR3 contains 15 residues. CDR1 and CDR2 from the germline V gene are KGHSH and LQKENI. CDR3 DNA sequence: TGTGCCAGCTCACCACCCGGGGGTTCGGTCCTCGAGCAGTACTTC. It encodes CASSPPGGSVLEQYF.

J is TRBJ1-6 and V is TRBV4-3; D remains unclear. Trimming stripped 0 bases from V and 6 bases from J, with 9 bases between. The CDR3 extends over 15 amino acids. Germline CDR1 and CDR2: LGHNA and YSLEER. This CDR3 is CASSQDGSPNSPLHF. The CDR3 nucleotides are TGCGCCAGCAGCCAAGACGGGAGTCCTAATTCACCCCTCCACTTT.

The chain couples TRBV6-1 to TRBJ1-3, with D unresolved. The CDR3 has 14 amino acids. CDR1 and CDR2 (germline): MNHNS, SASEGT. V was cut by 7 bases and J by 0 bases, with 10 bases left in between. The chain's CDR3 is CASTSEISGNTIYF. The CDR3 bases are TGTGCCAGCACCTCGGAAATCTCTGGAAACACCATATATTTT.

The chain combines TRBV7-3 with TRBJ1-1; D is possibly TRBD1 (6 bases). CDR1 is SGHTA, CDR2 FQGTGA, per germline. The V end was cut by 4 bases, the J end by 0 bases, with 15 bases between. This CDR3 spans 16 amino acids. The CDR3 sequence is CASSSWGHPMNTEAFF. The CDR3 nucleotides are TGTGCCAGCAGCTCATGGGGACACCCCATGAACACTGAAGCTTTCTTT.

The genes are TRBV29-1 and TRBJ2-7, with TRBD2 matching over 7 bases. V dropped 6 bases and J dropped 3; count of bases not matched to a gene: 11. This CDR3 has 14 amino acids. Germline V gene data show CDR1 as SQVTM and CDR2 as ANQGSEA. The CDR3 loop is CSVETTGLGYEQYF. The DNA for the CDR3 is TGCAGCGTCGAAACCACTGGACTAGGCTACGAGCAGTACTTC.

This rearrangement joins TRBV5-1 to TRBJ2-2; 12 bases agree with TRBD2. The germline V gene encodes CDR1 SGHRS and CDR2 YFSETQ. Trimming cost V 4 bases and J 4 bases; bases outside gene matches: 11. The CDR3 spans 18 residues. The CDR3 nucleotides are TGCGCCAGCAGCCCTGGACTAGCGGGACCCCCAACCACCGGGGAGCTGTTTTTT. Translation gives CASSPGLAGPPTTGELFF. Full variable domain (outside the CDR3, taken from reference TRBV5-1 and TRBJ2-2): KAGVTQTPRYLIKTRGQQVTLSCSPISGHRSVSWYQQTPGQGLQFLFEYFSETQRNKGNFPGRFSGRQFSNSRSEMNVSTLELGDSALYLCASSPGLAGPPTTGELFFGEGSRLTVL.

The chain uses TRBV27 and TRBJ2-1; D unclear. This CDR3 spans 12 amino acids. Germline V CDR1 and CDR2: MNHEY, SMNVEV (reference sequence). The CDR3 region has the DNA TGTGCGTCGGCCGGCTCCTACAATGAGCAGTTCTTC. Its protein product is CASAGSYNEQFF.

This rearrangement joins TRBV5-1 to TRBJ2-7, with no clear D. Germline V lookup: CDR1 SGHRS, CDR2 YFSETQ. The CDR3 runs 14 residues. V was clipped by 0 bases and J by 2 bases, with 9 bases between them. CDR3 coding DNA: TGCGCCAGCAGCTTGGTAGGAGATGCCTACGAGCAGTACTTC. Translated, it gives CASSLVGDAYEQYF.

V and J are TRBV6-5 and TRBJ2-7; D remains ambiguous. Germline-derived CDR1 and CDR2 are MNHEY and SVGAGI. The V and J ends lost 8 bases and 3 bases respectively, with 8 bases between them. The CDR3 extends over 11 amino acids. CDR3 sequence reads: CASGRFYEQYF. The CDR3 DNA reads as TGTGCCAGCGGAAGGTTCTACGAGCAGTACTTC.

The genes are TRBV29-1 and TRBJ1-1, with D uncertain. Germline V lookup: CDR1 SQVTM, CDR2 ANQGSEA. The V end lost 5 bases, the J end lost 1 base, and 11 bases lay between the germline ends. There are 13 residues in the CDR3. The CDR3 loop is CSVSNLGNTEAFF. CDR3 nucleotide sequence: TGCAGCGTTTCTAATCTCGGGAACACTGAAGCTTTCTTT.

The chain recombines TRBV2 with TRBJ2-7; 10 nucleotides match TRBD1. This CDR3 has 15 amino acids. Losses at the gene ends were 1 base for V and 5 bases for J; bases not matched to a gene: 5. Germline V gene data show CDR1 as SNHLY and CDR2 as FYNNEI. CDR3 DNA sequence: TGTGCCAGCAGTGAAGAGGGACAGGGGTTCCACGAGCAGTACTTC. Protein product: CASSEEGQGFHEQYF.

This clone was picked up one time. CDR3 DNA sequence: TGTGCCAGCAGTTACTCGGAGGCTCTCTACGAGCAGTACTTC. It yields the protein CASSYSEALYEQYF. The J gene is TRBJ2-7, the V gene TRBV6-5; TRBD2 is a possible D gene (5 bases). CDR1 MNHEY and CDR2 SVGAGI come from the germline V gene. The ends were cut back, 0 bases at V and 3 bases at J, with 9 bases in the middle. CDR3 size: 14 residues.